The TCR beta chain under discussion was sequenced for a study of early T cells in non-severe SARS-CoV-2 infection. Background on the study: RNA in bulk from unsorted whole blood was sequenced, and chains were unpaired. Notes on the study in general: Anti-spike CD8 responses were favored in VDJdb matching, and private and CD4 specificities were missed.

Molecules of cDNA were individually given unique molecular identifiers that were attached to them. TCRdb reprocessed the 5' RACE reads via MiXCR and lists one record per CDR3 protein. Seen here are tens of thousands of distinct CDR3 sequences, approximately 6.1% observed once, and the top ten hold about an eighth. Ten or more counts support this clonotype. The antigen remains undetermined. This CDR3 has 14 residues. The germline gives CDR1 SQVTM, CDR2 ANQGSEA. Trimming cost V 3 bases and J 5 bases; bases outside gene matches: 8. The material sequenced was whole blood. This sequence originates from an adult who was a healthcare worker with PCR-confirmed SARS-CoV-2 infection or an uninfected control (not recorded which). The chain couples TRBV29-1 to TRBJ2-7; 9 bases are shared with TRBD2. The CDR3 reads CSVDFGGGANEQYF. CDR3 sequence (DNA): TGCAGCGTTGATTTCGGCGGGGGGGCCAACGAGCAGTACTTC.